Listed here are 12 T cell receptor beta chains from one sample, sequenced in a study of technical replicates of blood from a few donors. TCRdb's copy holds only in-frame clones and misses some; the assay was immunoSEQ multiplex PCR. The sample has more than 75,000 clones, 96% seen once; the top ten hold approximately 0.37%. Sequencing was carried out using T cells isolated from PBMCs. The receptors stem from a human donor in good health.

The chain has TRBV27 and TRBJ1-5; TRBD1 matches at 7 bases. CDR1 and CDR2 from the germline V gene are MNHEY and SMNVEV (reference sequence). The CDR3 runs to 14 residues. The V segment lost 2 bases and the J segment 4 bases; nucleotides outside the gene matches: 2. CDR3 sequence (DNA): TGTGCCAGCAGTTTAGGGACAGAGAATCAGCCCCAGCATTTT. Translated: CASSLGTENQPQHF.

The V and J genes are TRBV19 and TRBJ1-5; TRBD1 matches at 10 bases. The germline V gene encodes CDR1 LNHDA and CDR2 SQIVND (reference sequence). The CDR3 has 14 amino acids. V lost 6 bases and J lost 5; bases outside the gene matches: 4. Here the CDR3 reads CASRMTGGDQPQHF. The CDR3 DNA sequence: TGTGCCAGTAGGATGACAGGGGGCGATCAGCCCCAGCATTTT.

The chain couples TRBV1 to TRBJ1-5; whether TRBD1, the table's D call, matches the DNA was not checked. TRBV1 is labeled a pseudogene. The length of the CDR3 is 19 residues. CDR3 nucleotides: TGCACCAGCAGCCAAGATCTAGGACAGCTACATTATAGCAATCAGCCCCAGCATTTT. Its translation is CTSSQDLGQLHYSNQPQHF.

V usage is TRBV28 and J usage is TRBJ2-7; tentative D call: TRBD2 (5 bases). From germline, CDR1 is MDHEN and CDR2 SYDVKM. CDR3 size: 15 residues. Trimming removed 8 bases at V and 2 bases at J, with 19 bases between. The CDR3 sequence is CASRAGGPLPYEQYF. Here the CDR3 DNA reads TGTGCCAGCCGTGCCGGAGGTCCGTTACCCTACGAGCAGTACTTC. The whole variable domain, filled in from reference TRBV28 and TRBJ2-7, reads DVKVTQSSRYLVKRTGEKVFLECVQDMDHENMFWYRQDPGLGLRLIYFSYDVKMKEKGDIPEGYSVSREKKERFSLILESASTNQTSMYLCASRAGGPLPYEQYFGPGTRLTVT.

The CDR3 spells CASSFVGTGKLDEQFF. Written as DNA, the CDR3 is TGTGCCAGCAGTTTCGTAGGGACAGGAAAACTCGATGAGCAGTTCTTC. The V gene is TRBV28, the J gene TRBJ2-1; 8 bases match TRBD1. The CDR3 spans 16 residues. Germline loops: CDR1 MDHEN, CDR2 SYDVKM. Germline trimming cut 3 bases from V and 8 bases from J; bases unmatched to any gene: 12.

The chain is built from TRBV4-1 and TRBJ1-4, with 7 bases aligning to TRBD1. V lost 4 bases to trimming and J lost 6 bases; unmatched junction nucleotides: 14. The CDR3 sequence is 17 residues long. The germline CDR1 and CDR2 sequences are MGHRA and YSYEKL. DNA of the CDR3: TGCGCCAGCAGCCGGAGCGCTAACAGGGGTTGGGATGAAAAACTGTTTTTT. It specifies CASSRSANRGWDEKLFF.

V gene TRBV11-2 combines with J gene TRBJ2-1; 7 bases are a match to TRBD1. CDR1 and CDR2 from the germline V gene are SGHAT and FQNNGV. Germline trimming cut 5 bases from V and 5 bases from J; bases unmatched to any gene: 12. This CDR3 is built from 16 residues. CDR3: CASSPTGDSHDNEQFF. The DNA for the CDR3 is TGTGCCAGCAGCCCAACAGGGGACAGTCATGACAATGAGCAGTTCTTC.

J is TRBJ2-3 and V is TRBV6-1, with D perhaps matching TRBD1 (6 bases). Trimming pared 3 bases from V and 7 bases from J, leaving 14 bases between. The CDR3 is 14 residues long. Germline V gene data show CDR1 as MNHNS and CDR2 as SASEGT. The CDR3 DNA reads TGTGCCAGCAGTGACTTTCAGGGGCCATATACGCAGTATTTT. Its protein is CASSDFQGPYTQYF.

The chain recombines TRBV25-1 with TRBJ1-3; D perhaps matches TRBD1 (6 bases). Germline CDR1 is MGHDK and CDR2 is SYGVNS. Trimming cost V 8 bases and J 0 bases, with 8 bases left between them. The CDR3 length is 13 residues. The CDR3 nucleotides read TGTGCCAGCGGGACAAGCTCTGGAAACACCATATATTTT. Translating gives CASGTSSGNTIYF.

The chain employs TRBV4-1 and TRBJ2-1, with TRBD2 as a possible D gene (6 bases). With 1 base removed from V and 10 bases from J, the gap between germline ends came to 17 bases. The germline V gene encodes CDR1 MGHRA and CDR2 YSYEKL. The CDR3 is 15 residues long. The CDR3 loop is CASSQAPGLTSEQFF. For the CDR3, the DNA is TGCGCCAGCAGCCAAGCCCCGGGACTCACTTCGGAGCAGTTCTTC.

The chain joins TRBV5-6 to TRBJ1-1; D is perhaps TRBD1 (5 bases). This CDR3 comprises 12 residues. Germline assignment: CDR1 SGHDT and CDR2 YYEEEE. Trimming removed 4 bases from V and 5 bases from J, with 9 bases in between. The CDR3 protein is CASSQGVTEAFF. Written as DNA, the CDR3 is TGTGCCAGCAGCCAAGGGGTTACTGAAGCTTTCTTT.

This sequence joins TRBV6-5 and TRBJ1-1; TRBD1 agrees at 7 bases. The germline V gene encodes CDR1 MNHEY and CDR2 SVGAGI. V trimming: 2 bases; J trimming: 4 bases; junction bases outside the gene matches: 4. CDR3 size: 14 residues. The CDR3 sequence: CASSYDRVFTEAFF. The CDR3 nucleotides are TGTGCCAGCAGTTACGACAGGGTATTCACTGAAGCTTTCTTT.